The 7 T cell receptor beta chains presented below share a single source sample, sequenced in a study of cytomegalovirus exposure and HLA in healthy donors. Researchers ran the PCR with 60 Vbeta and 13 Jbeta primers. Profiling relied on immunoSEQ multiplex PCR, and the TCRdb table lists in-frame clones only, not all of them. The sample lists roughly 200,000 clones; approximately 79% were seen once. Sequenced sample: PBMCs. Receptors were obtained from a man in his fifties or sixties in good health and CMV-seronegative.

The genes are TRBV28 and TRBJ2-1, with TRBD2 matching over 10 bases. There are 16 residues in the CDR3. In germline, CDR1 is MDHEN, CDR2 SYDVKM. DNA for the CDR3: TGTGCTGCAACGGGGGCTAGCGGGAGTCGGGGCAATGAGCAGTTCTTC. It encodes CAATGASGSRGNEQFF.

The V call is TRBV27, the J call TRBJ2-6; D may be TRBD1 (6 bases). V lost 6 bases and J lost 2, with 11 bases in between. The CDR3 extends over 15 amino acids. Looked up from germline, CDR1 is MNHEY and CDR2 is SMNVEV (reference sequence). The CDR3 is CASREQGTGANVLTF. The CDR3 DNA sequence: TGTGCCAGCAGGGAACAGGGAACTGGGGCCAACGTCCTGACTTTC.

This chain connects TRBV6-5 to TRBJ1-6; 8 bases are shared with TRBD1. Germline CDR1 and CDR2: MNHEY and SVGAGI. The CDR3 is 14 residues long. With V trimmed by 6 bases and J by 4 bases, 2 bases remained unmatched. CDR3 nucleotides: TGTGCCAGCAGCGACAGGGGATATAATTCACCCCTCCACTTT. It yields the protein CASSDRGYNSPLHF.

The rearrangement joins TRBV18 to TRBJ1-3; D perhaps matches TRBD1 (6 bases). The CDR3 is 15 amino acids. Germline CDR1 KGHSH, CDR2 LQKENI. V was clipped by 2 bases and J by 4 bases, with 12 bases between them. The CDR3 sequence is CASSPVAGAGNTIYF. CDR3 coding DNA: TGTGCCAGCTCACCAGTAGCGGGGGCCGGAAACACCATATATTTT. The entire variable domain, with the rest obtained from reference TRBV18 and TRBJ1-3, is as follows: NAGVMQNPRHLVRRRGQEARLRCSPMKGHSHVYWYRQLPEEGLKFMVYLQKENIIDESGMPKERFSAEFPKEGPSILRIQQVVRGDSAAYFCASSPVAGAGNTIYFGEGSWLTVV.

The chain links TRBV7-2 to TRBJ2-1; D is perhaps TRBD1 (5 bases). Trimming left V 5 bases short and J 10 bases short, with 15 bases between. There are 13 residues in the CDR3. CDR1 SGHTA and CDR2 FQGNSA come from the germline V gene. The CDR3 DNA is TGTGCCAGCAGCCCGCAGGGTATGCGGGAGCAGTTCTTC. This translates into CASSPQGMREQFF. The full variable domain, completed using reference TRBV7-2 and TRBJ2-1, is GAGVSQSPSNKVTEKGKDVELRCDPISGHTALYWYRQSLGQGLEFLIYFQGNSAPDKSGLPSDRFSAERTGGSVSTLTIQRTQQEDSAVYLCASSPQGMREQFFGPGTRLTVL.

The V gene is TRBV6-5, the J gene TRBJ2-5; tentative D call: TRBD1 (5 bases). Germline CDR1 reads MNHEY; CDR2 reads SVGAGI. This CDR3 has 15 amino acids. Trimming took off 0 bases at V and 5 bases at J, with 13 bases between the two ends. The chain's CDR3 is CASSYSNRQRETQYF. The CDR3 DNA reads TGTGCCAGCAGTTACTCGAACAGGCAGAGGGAGACCCAGTACTTC.

This clone was seen more than once but under ten times. One junction end does not reproduce the germline sequence, and a read error may be involved. The V gene is TRBV7-9, the J gene TRBJ1-2, with D perhaps TRBD1 (5 bases). The CDR3 sequence is 17 residues long. Germline CDR1 and CDR2: SEHNR and FQNEAQ (reference sequence). The CDR3 protein is CSSSRWQRQKTNYGYTF. The CDR3 DNA sequence: TGTTCCAGCAGCCGTTGGCAACGACAGAAAACGAACTATGGCTACACCTTC.